The source of this T cell receptor (beta chain) is a study of blood T cell repertoires in COVID-19. Study context: Both acute and convalescent COVID-19 samples were obtained from the United States, Italy and Spain. The analysed material was cDNA or gDNA that came from T cells, B-cell-depleted T cells, or PBMCs.

As originally analysed: How many nucleated cells were present was estimated from reference gene primer amplification. The data were produced by immunoSEQ multiplex PCR, yet TCRdb's version contains in-frame clones alone and is incomplete. V, J and clone size are taken as reported in that table, and D and trimming were inferred from the DNA itself. In the table there are more than 85,000 clones, about 80% of which are singletons. The CDR3 extends over 14 amino acids. Trimming removed 5 bases at V and 7 bases at J, with 12 bases between. In germline, CDR1 is SGHVS, CDR2 FQNEAQ. The chain couples TRBV7-8 to TRBJ1-6; perhaps TRBD1 as D (5 bases). Sequenced: peripheral blood. This sequence was found in a man older than 75 with acute or convalescent COVID-19. Written as DNA, the CDR3 is TGTGCCAGCAGCCCACGGCGGGGGAATTCACCCCTCCACTTT. Its translation: CASSPRRGNSPLHF.